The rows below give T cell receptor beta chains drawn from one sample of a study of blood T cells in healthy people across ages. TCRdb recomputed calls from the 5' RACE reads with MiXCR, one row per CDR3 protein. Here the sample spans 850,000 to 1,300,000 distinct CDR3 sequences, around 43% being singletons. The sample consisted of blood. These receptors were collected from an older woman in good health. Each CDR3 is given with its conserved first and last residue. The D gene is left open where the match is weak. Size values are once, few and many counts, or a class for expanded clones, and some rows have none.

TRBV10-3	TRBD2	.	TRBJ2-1	TGTGCCATCGAACCAGCGACGGGACTAGCAGGCAATGAGCAGTTCTTC	CAIEPATGLAGNEQFF
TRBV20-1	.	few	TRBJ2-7	TGCAGTGCTAGCGACAGCGGGTCCTACGAGCAGTACTTC	CSASDSGSYEQYF
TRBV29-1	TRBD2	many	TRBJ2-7	TGCAGCGTGGGGACGGGGGGCTACGAGCAGTACTTC	CSVGTGGYEQYF
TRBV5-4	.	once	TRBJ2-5	TGTGCCAGCAGCTTGGGAGTGAATCAAGAGACCCAGTACTTC	CASSLGVNQETQYF
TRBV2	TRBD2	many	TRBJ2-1	TGTGCCAGCAGTGCCGGGACTAGCGGGACCTACAATGAGCAGTTCTTC	CASSAGTSGTYNEQFF
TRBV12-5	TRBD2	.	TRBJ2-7	TGTGCTAGTGGGCGGGAGGTGACCTACGAGCAGTACTTC	CASGREVTYEQYF
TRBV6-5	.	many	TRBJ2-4	TGTGCCAGCAGCCCCGGGGGAGCCAAAAACATTCAGTACTTC	CASSPGGAKNIQYF
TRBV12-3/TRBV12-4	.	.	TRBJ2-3	TGTGCCACCCTTCTGGGGGATACGCTGTATTTT	CATLLGDTLYF
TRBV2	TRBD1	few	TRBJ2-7	TGTGCCAGCACCGTCGGGAACAGGGGGCTGAGCGAGCAGTACTTC	CASTVGNRGLSEQYF
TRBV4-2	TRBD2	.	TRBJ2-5	TGTGCCAGCAGCCAAGCGCCCCAGACTAGCGGACAAGAGACCCAGTACTTC	CASSQAPQTSGQETQYF
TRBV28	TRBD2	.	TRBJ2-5	TGTGCCAGCAGTTTTAGCGGGGGAGGAGGGTACTTC	CASSFSGGGGYF
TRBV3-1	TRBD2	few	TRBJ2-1	TGTGCCAGCAGCCAAGTTCCTTTAGCGGGACGAAAACTTAATGAGCAGTTCTTC	CASSQVPLAGRKLNEQFF
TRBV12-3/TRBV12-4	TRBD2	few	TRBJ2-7	TGTGCCAGCAGTTTAGGGGGGGGTCCGGGGCAGTTGGTCGAGCAGTACTTC	CASSLGGGPGQLVEQYF
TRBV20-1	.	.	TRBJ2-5	TGCGGTGCTGATTCGGGACCGCCGAGGGGGACCCAGTACTTC	CGADSGPPRGTQYF
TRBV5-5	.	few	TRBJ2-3	TGTGCCAGCAAACGTGAGGGGGGAGGACTAGTAACAGATACGCAGTATTTT	CASKREGGGLVTDTQYF
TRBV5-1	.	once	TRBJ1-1	TGCGCCAGCAGCTTGGAAGTTGTTGGAGGCACTGAAGCTTTCTTT	CASSLEVVGGTEAFF
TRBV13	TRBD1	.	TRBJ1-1	TGTGCCAGCACCCCCCGAAGACAGGGACTCACTGAAGCTTTCTTT	CASTPRRQGLTEAFF
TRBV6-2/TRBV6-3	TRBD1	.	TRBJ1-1	TGTGCCAGCAGTTGGGACAGGGACATCACTGAAGCTTTCTTT	CASSWDRDITEAFF
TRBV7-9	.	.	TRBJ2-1	TGTGCCAGCAGCCAAACACTAGCCTCGCCCAATGAGCAGTTCTTC	CASSQTLASPNEQFF
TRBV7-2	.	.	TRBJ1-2	TGTGCCAGCAGGGCTCGTGGTCTGGCTGGCTACACCTTC	CASRARGLAGYTF
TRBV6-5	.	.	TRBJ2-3	TGTGCCAGCAGCCTGGGGGCGGGAAATGCAGATACGCAGTATTTT	CASSLGAGNADTQYF
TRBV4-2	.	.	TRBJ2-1	TGTGCCAGCAGCCAACAGTACGGGAGAGAGTACAATGAGCAGTTCTTC	CASSQQYGREYNEQFF
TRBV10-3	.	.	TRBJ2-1	TGTGCCATCAGTGCAATACAGGGCCAGAACAACAATGAGCAGTTCTTC	CAISAIQGQNNNEQFF
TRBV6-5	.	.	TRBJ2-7	TGTGCCAGCAGTTATAGAGGGAGGCCCTACGAGCAGTACTTC	CASSYRGRPYEQYF
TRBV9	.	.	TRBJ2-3	TGTGCCAGCAGCGTAGGGGGGAGAACTGGAGATACGCAGTATTTT	CASSVGGRTGDTQYF
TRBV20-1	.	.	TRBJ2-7	TGCAGTGCTACCGGAGGGGAGAGACCGGGAAGGTATGAGCAGTACTTC	CSATGGERPGRYEQYF
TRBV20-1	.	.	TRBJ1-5	TGCAGTGCTAGGAGGGGGGGGAGAGGTCAGCCCCAGCATTTT	CSARRGGRGQPQHF
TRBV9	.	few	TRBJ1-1	TGTGCCAGCAGCCCCATGGGGGTGAACACTGAAGCTTTCTTT	CASSPMGVNTEAFF
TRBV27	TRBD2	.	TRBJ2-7	TGTGCCAGCAGTTTATCGTTCACTAGCGGGATGCCCGAGCAGTACTTC	CASSLSFTSGMPEQYF
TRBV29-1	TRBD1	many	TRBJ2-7	TGCAGCGGTGACAGGGGGCCCCTACCGACTGAATACGAGCAGTACTTC	CSGDRGPLPTEYEQYF
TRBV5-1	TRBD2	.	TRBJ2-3	TGCGCCAGCAGCGAGCGGACTAGCGGGAGCACAGATACGCAGTATTTT	CASSERTSGSTDTQYF
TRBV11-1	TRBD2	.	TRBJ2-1	TGTGCCAGCAGCTTAGAAGGTTTGGACGAATACAGGCCTGGGACTAGCGGGAGGTATGGTGAGCAGTTCTTC	CASSLEGLDEYRPGTSGRYGEQFF
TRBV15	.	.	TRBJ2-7	TGTGCCACCAGCAGGGTCATACAGGGTAACGAGCAGTACTTC	CATSRVIQGNEQYF
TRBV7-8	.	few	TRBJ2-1	TGTGCCAGCAGCTTAAGTAGAATAGGCAATGAGCAGTTCTTC	CASSLSRIGNEQFF
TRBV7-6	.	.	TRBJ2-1	TGTGCCAGCAGCTTAGGGTGGAACAATGAGCAGTTCTTC	CASSLGWNNEQFF
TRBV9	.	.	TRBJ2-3	TGTGCCAGCAGCGTCACCGCAGATACGCAGTATTTT	CASSVTADTQYF
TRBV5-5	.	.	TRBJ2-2	TGTGCCAGCAGGTTAGATGGTATGAACACCGGGGAGCTGTTTTTT	CASRLDGMNTGELFF
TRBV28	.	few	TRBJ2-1	TGTGCCAGCAGTCTTAAGGGGACACCAGCCTACAATGAGCAGTTCTTC	CASSLKGTPAYNEQFF
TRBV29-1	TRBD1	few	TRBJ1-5	TGCAGCGCAACGACAGGGGGTAGCAATCAGCCCCAGCATTTT	CSATTGGSNQPQHF
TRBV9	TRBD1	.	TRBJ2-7	TGTGCCAGCAGCGGCGCGGGACAGGGTAAGAACGAGCAGTACTTC	CASSGAGQGKNEQYF
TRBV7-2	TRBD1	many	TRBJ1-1	TGTGCCAGCAGCCCTATAACCGGGACAGGGGGCACTGAAGCTTTCTTT	CASSPITGTGGTEAFF
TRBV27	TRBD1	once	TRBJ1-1	TGTGCCAGTGCCACGGGACAGGTAAACACTGAAGCTTTCTTT	CASATGQVNTEAFF
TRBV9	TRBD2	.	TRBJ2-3	TGTGCCAGGAGCGCTACCGGGACTAGCGGTTCCACAGATACGCAGTATTTT	CARSATGTSGSTDTQYF
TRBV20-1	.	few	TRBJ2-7	TGCAGTGCTACCAATGCTCAGCAAGGGGCCTACGAGCAGTACTTC	CSATNAQQGAYEQYF
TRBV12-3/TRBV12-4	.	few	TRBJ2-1	TGTGCCAGCAGCCGAGGGGGGGGGGCGGGAGAAAATGAGCAGTTCTTC	CASSRGGGAGENEQFF
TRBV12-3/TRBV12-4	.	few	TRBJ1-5	TGTGCCAGCAGTGACCCCGCGGGCGTTAATCAGCCCCAGCATTTT	CASSDPAGVNQPQHF
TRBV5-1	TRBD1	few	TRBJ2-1	TGCGCCAGCAGCCTAGGGACAGGGGCAGGTAATGAGCAGTTCTTC	CASSLGTGAGNEQFF
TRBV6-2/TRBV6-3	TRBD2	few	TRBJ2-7	TGTGCCAGCAGGGAGACTAGCGGGAGGCCCCACGAGCAGTACTTC	CASRETSGRPHEQYF